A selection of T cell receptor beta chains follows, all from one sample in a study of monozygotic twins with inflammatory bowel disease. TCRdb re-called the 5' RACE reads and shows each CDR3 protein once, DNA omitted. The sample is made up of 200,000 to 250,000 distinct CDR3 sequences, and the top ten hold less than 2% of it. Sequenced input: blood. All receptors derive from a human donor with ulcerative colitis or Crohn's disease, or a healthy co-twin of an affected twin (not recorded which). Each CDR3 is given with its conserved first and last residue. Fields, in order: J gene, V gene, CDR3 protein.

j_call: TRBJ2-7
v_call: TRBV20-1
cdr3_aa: CSARIGHEQYF

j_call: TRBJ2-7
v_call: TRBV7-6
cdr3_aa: CASSQLNEQYF

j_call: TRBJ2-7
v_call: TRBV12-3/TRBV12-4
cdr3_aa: CASSPRPPSEQYF

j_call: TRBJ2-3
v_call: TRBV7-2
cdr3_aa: CASSLGQGSTDTQYF

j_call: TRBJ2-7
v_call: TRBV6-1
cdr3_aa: CASSPPGPSSYEQYF

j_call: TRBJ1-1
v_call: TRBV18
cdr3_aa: CASSPRTGRDTEAFF

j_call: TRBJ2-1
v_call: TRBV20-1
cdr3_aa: CSARVAGGLSYNEQFF

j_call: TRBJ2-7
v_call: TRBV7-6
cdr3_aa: CASSFAADYEQYF

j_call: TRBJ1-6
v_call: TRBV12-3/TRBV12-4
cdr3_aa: CASSLRGVNSPLHF

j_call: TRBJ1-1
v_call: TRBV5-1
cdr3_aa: CASSVTGIGTNTEAFF

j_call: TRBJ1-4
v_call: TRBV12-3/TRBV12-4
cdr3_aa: CASSWSAPPNEKLFF

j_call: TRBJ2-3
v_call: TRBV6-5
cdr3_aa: CATQFSRRLGCANTDTQYF

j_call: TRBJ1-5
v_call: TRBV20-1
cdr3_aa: CSAESHGGGGQPQHF

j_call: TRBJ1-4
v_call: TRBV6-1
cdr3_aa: CASSAGRTFNEKLFF

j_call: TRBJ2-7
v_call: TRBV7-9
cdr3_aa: CASSFSAYEQYF

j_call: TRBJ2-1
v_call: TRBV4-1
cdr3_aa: CASSQDNSRSYNEQFF

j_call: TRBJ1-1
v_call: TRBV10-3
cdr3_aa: CAIGRRNTEAFF

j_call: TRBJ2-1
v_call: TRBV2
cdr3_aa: CASSDRGQGGNEQFF

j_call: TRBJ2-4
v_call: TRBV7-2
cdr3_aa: CASSLGVANIQYF

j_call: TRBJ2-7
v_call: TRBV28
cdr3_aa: CASSLGQGYNEQYF

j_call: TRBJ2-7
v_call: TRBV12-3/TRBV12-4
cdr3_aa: CASKMDSFYEQYF

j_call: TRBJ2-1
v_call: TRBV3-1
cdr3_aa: CASSFPGTEGDEQFF

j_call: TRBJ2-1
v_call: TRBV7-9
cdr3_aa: CASSRTRTSGGSEQFF

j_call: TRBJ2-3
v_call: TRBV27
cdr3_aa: CASSPPLWTTDTQYF

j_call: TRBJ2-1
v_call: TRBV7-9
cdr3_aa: CASSLIRQGANEQFF

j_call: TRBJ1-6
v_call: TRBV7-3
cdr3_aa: CASSPDRRYSPLHF

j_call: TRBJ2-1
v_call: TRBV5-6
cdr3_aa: CASRRDREQFF